This TCR beta chain was sequenced during a study of cytomegalovirus exposure and HLA in healthy donors. Study-level results: With later analysis, a missense DCLRE1C variant became linked to TCR beta V- and J-gene trimming. When a later analysis compared HLA-associated TCR beta chains with equally common others, the HLA-associated chains turned out to be more clonally expanded and to have lower generation probabilities.

As concerns this clone: Its target is not known.

The CDR3 sequence is 16 residues long. Trimming pared 0 bases from V and 1 base from J, leaving 14 bases between. Looked up from germline, CDR1 is SGHRS and CDR2 is YFSETQ. Researchers ran the PCR with 60 Vbeta and 13 Jbeta primers. TCRdb keeps only in-frame clones here, not all; method: immunoSEQ multiplex PCR. The sample contains some 140,000 clones, roughly 83% of which appear only once. The source material was PBMCs. The rearrangement links TRBV5-1 to TRBJ2-7; D is possibly TRBD1 (5 bases). The sequence was collected from a female donor in good health and CMV-seronegative. CDR3 sequence: CASSLDRLMLSYEQYF. The DNA for the CDR3 is TGCGCCAGCAGCTTGGACAGGTTAATGCTTTCCTACGAGCAGTACTTC.